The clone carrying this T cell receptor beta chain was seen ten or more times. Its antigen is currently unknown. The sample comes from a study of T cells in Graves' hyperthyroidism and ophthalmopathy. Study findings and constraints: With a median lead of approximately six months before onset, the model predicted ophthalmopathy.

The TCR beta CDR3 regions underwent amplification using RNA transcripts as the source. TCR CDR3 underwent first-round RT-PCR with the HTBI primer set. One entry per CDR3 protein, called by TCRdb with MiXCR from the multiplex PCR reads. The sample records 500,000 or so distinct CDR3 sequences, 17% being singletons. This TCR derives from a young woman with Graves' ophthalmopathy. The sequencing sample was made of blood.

The CDR3 here is CAWTLGMNTEAFF. The DNA of the CDR3 is TGTGCCTGGACCCTGGGGATGAACACTGAAGCTTTCTTT. The chain employs TRBV30 and TRBJ1-1; D remains ambiguous. Germline loops: CDR1 GTSNPN, CDR2 SVGIG (reference sequence). The length of the CDR3 is 13 residues. V was pared by 4 bases and J by 0 bases, with 9 bases between.